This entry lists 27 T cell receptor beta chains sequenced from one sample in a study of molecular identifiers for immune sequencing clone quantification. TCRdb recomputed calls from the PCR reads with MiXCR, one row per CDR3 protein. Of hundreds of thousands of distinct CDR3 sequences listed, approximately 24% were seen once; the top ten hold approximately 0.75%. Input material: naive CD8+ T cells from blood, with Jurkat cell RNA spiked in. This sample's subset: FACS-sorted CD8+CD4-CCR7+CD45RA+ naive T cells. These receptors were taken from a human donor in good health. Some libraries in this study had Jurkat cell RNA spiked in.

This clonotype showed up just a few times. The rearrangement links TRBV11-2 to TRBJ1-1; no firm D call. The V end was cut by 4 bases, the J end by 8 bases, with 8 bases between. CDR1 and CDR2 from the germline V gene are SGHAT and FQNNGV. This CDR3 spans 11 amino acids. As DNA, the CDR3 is TGTGCCAGCAGCTATTCAGAGGAAGCTTTCTTT. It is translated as CASSYSEEAFF. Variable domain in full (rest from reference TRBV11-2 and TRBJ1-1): EAGVAQSPRYKIIEKRQSVAFWCNPISGHATLYWYQQILGQGPKLLIQFQNNGVVDDSQLPKDRFSAERLKGVDSTLKIQPAKLEDSAVYLCASSYSEEAFFGQGTRLTVV.

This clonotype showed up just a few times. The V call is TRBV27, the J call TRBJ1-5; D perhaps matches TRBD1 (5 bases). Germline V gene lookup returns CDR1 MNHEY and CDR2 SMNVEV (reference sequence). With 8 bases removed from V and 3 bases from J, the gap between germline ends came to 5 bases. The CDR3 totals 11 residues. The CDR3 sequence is CASGHNQPQHF. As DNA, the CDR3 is TGTGCCAGCGGACACAATCAGCCCCAGCATTTT.

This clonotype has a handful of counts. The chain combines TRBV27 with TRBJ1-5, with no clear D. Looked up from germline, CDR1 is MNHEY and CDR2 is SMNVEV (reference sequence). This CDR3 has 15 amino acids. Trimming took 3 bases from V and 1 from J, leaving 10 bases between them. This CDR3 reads CASSLLGRSNQPQHF. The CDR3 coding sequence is TGTGCCAGCAGTTTGTTAGGACGGAGCAATCAGCCCCAGCATTTT.

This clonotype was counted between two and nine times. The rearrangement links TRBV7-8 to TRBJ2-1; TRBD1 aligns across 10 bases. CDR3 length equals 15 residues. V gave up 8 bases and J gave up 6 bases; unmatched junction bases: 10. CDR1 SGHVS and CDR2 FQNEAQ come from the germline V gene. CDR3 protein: CASGPRDRGGNEQFF. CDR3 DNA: TGTGCCAGCGGTCCGAGGGACAGGGGAGGCAATGAGCAGTTCTTC. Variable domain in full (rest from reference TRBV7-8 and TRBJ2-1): GAGVSQSPRYKVAKRGQDVALRCDPISGHVSLFWYQQALGQGPEFLTYFQNEAQLDKSGLPSDRFFAERPEGSVSTLKIQRTQQEDSAVYLCASGPRDRGGNEQFFGPGTRLTVL.

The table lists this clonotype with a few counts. This chain's CDR3 is CASSQDRQGTGELFF. For the CDR3, the DNA is TGCGCCAGCAGCCAAGACCGACAGGGGACCGGGGAGCTGTTTTTT. The chain has TRBV4-3 and TRBJ2-2; 8 bases agree with TRBD1. There are 15 residues in the CDR3. Germline V CDR1 and CDR2: LGHNA, YSLEER. After removal of 0 bases from V and 5 bases from J, the junction contained 2 bases not matched to a gene.

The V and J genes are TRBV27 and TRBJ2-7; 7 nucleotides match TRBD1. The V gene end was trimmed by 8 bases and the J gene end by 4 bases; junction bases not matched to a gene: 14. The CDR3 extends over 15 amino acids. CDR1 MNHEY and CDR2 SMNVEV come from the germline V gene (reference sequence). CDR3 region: CASRIDRASLYEQYF. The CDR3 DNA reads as TGTGCCAGCCGAATCGACAGGGCATCTCTGTACGAGCAGTACTTC.

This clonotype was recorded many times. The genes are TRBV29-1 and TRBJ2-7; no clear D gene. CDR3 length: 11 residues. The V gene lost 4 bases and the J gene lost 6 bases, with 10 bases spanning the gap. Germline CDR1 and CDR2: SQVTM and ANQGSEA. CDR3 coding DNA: TGCAGCGTTGTGACCGGGCCCGAGCAGTACTTC. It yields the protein CSVVTGPEQYF.

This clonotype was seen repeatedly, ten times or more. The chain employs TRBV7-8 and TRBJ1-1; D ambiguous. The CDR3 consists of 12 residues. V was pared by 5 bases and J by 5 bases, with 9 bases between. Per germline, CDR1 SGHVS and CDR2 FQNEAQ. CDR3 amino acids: CASSEVVTEAFF. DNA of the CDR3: TGTGCCAGCAGCGAGGTCGTGACTGAAGCTTTCTTT.

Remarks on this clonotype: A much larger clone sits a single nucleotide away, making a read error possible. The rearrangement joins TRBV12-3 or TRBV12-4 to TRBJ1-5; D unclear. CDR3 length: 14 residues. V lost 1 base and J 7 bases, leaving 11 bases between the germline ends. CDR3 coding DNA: TGTGCCAGCAGTTTAGTGTCTAGGGTCCAGCCCCAGCATTTT. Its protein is CASSLVSRVQPQHF.

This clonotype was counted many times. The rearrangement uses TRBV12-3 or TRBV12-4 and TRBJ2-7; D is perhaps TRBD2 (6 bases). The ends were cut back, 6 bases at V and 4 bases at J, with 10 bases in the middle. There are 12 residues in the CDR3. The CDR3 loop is CASSSGGYEQYF. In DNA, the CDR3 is TGTGCCAGCAGCTCCGGGGGATACGAGCAGTACTTC.

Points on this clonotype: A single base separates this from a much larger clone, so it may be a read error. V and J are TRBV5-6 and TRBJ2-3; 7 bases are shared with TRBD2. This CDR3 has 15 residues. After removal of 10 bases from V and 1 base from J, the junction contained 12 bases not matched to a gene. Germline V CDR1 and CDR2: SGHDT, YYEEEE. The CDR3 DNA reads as TGTGCCTGCACACCTCGGAGCGGGGGCACAGATACGCAGTATTTT. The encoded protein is CACTPRSGGTDTQYF.

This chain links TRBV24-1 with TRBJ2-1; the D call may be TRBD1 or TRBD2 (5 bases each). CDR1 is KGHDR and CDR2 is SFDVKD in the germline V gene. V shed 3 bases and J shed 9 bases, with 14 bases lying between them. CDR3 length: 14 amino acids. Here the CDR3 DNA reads TGTGCCACCAGTGATGTAACAGGACGGGGTGAGCAGTTCTTC. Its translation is CATSDVTGRGEQFF.

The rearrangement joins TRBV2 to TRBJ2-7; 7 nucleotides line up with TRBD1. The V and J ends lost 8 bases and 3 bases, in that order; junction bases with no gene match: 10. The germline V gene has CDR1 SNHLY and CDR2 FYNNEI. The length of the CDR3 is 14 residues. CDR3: CASSRGPLHYEQYF. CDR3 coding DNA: TGTGCCAGCTCGAGGGGGCCCCTACACTACGAGCAGTACTTC. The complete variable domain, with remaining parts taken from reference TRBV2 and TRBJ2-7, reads EPEVTQTPSHQVTQMGQEVILRCVPISNHLYFYWYRQILGQKVEFLVSFYNNEISEKSEIFDDQFSVERPDGSNFTLKIRSTKLEDSAMYFCASSRGPLHYEQYFGPGTRLTVT.

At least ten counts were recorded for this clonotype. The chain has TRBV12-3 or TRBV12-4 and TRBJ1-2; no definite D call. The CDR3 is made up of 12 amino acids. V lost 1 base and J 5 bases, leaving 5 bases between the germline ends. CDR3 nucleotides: TGTGCCAGCAGTTTAGAGCAATATGGCTACACCTTC. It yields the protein CASSLEQYGYTF.

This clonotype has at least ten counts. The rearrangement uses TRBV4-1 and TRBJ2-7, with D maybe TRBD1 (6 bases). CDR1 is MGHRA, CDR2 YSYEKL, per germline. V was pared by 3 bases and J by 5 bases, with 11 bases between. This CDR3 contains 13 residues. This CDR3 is CASSQENRDEQYF. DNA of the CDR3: TGCGCCAGCAGCCAGGAGAACAGGGACGAGCAGTACTTC.

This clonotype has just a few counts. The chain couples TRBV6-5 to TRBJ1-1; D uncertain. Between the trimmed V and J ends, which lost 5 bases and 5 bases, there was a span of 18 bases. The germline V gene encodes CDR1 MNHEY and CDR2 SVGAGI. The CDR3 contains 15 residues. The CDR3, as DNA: TGTGCCAGCAGTACACTGACTGCCCTGGGGACTGAAGCTTTCTTT. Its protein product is CASSTLTALGTEAFF.

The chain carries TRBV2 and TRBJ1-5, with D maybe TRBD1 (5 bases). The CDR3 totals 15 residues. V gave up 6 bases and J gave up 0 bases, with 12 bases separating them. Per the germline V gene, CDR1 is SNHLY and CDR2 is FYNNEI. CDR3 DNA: TGTGCCAGCAGGACAGACAGTTATAGCAATCAGCCCCAGCATTTT. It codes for CASRTDSYSNQPQHF.

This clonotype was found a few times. The DNA for the CDR3 is TGTGCCATCAGTGACGGCAATCAGCCCCAGCATTTT. This codes for CAISDGNQPQHF. The chain employs TRBV10-3 and TRBJ1-5; the D is unclear. This CDR3 spans 12 amino acids. Trimming removed 3 bases at V and 2 bases at J, with 2 bases between. Germline CDR1 and CDR2: ENHRY and SYGVKD.

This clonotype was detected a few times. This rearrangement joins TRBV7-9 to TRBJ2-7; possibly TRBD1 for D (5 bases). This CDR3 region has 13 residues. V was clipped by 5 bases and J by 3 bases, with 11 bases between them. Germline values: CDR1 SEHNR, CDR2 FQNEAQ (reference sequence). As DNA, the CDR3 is TGTGCCAGCAGCATAGACAGATTCTACGAGCAGTACTTC. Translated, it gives CASSIDRFYEQYF.

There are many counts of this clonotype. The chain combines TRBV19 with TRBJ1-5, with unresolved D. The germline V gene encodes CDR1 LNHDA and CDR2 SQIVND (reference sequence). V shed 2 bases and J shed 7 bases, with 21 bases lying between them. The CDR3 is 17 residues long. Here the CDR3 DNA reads TGTGCCAGTAGTATAATGGAGTGGGTATCGGGAGGCCAGCCCCAGCATTTT. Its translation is CASSIMEWVSGGQPQHF.

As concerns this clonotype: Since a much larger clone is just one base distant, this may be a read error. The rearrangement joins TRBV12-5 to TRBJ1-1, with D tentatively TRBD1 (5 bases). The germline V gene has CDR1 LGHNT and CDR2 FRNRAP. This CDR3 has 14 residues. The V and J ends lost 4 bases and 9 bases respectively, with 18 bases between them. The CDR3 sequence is CASGSADIPTKAFF. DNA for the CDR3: TGTGCTAGTGGTTCCGCGGACATTCCAACTAAAGCTTTCTTT.

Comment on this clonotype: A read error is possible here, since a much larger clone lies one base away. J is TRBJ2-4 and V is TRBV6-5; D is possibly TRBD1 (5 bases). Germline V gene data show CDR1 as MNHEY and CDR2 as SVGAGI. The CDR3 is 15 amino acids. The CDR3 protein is CASGPNRTTKTIQYF. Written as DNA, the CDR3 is TGTGCCAGCGGGCCCAACAGGACCACCAAAACCATTCAGTACTTC.

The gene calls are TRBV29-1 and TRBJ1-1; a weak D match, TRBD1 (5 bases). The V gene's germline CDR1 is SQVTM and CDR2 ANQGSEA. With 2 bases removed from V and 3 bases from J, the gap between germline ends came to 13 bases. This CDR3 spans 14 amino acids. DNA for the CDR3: TGCAGCGTTGAAAGGCAGGGTAGGGACACTGAAGCTTTCTTT. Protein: CSVERQGRDTEAFF.

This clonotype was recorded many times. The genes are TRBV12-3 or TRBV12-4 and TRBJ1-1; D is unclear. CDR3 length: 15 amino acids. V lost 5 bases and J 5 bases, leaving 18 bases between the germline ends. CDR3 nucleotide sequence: TGTGCCAGCAGTCCCCACGGGCGGGGTCGGACTGAAGCTTTCTTT. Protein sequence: CASSPHGRGRTEAFF.

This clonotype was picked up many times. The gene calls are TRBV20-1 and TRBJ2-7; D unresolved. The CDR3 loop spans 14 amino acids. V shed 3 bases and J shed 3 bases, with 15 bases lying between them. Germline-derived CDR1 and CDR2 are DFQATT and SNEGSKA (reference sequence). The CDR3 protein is CSARTRHLDYEQYF. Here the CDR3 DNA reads TGCAGTGCTAGGACGAGACACCTCGACTACGAGCAGTACTTC.

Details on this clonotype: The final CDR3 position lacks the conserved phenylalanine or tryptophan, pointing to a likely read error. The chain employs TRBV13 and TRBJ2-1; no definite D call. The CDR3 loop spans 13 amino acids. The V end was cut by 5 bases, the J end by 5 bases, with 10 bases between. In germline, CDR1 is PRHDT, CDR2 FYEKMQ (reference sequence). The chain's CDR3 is CASSPRIDNEQFL. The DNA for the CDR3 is TGTGCCAGCAGCCCCCGAATAGACAATGAGCAGTTCCTC.

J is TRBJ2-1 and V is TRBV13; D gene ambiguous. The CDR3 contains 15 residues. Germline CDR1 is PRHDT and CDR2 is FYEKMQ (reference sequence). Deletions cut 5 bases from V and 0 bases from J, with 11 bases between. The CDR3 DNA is TGTGCCAGCAGCCGAAGCACCCTCTCCTACAATGAGCAGTTCTTC. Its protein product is CASSRSTLSYNEQFF. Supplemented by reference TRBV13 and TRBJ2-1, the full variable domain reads AAGVIQSPRHLIKEKRETATLKCYPIPRHDTVYWYQQGPGQDPQFLISFYEKMQSDKGSIPDRFSAQQFSDYHSELNMSSLELGDSALYFCASSRSTLSYNEQFFGPGTRLTVL.